This T cell receptor (beta chain) comes out of a study of T-cell memory formation after mild COVID-19. Study-level points and caveats: Whether second-wave clones peaking at day 37 were SARS-CoV-2 specific went unconfirmed. The finding that pre-infection memory included some responding clones suggested that cross-reactive memory joined. While clones contracting from day 15 to 85 were balanced between CD4 and CD8, later expanders leaned CD4+.

The CDR3 has 13 amino acids. Germline CDR1 SGHTA, CDR2 FQGNSA. Trimming left V 4 bases short and J 6 bases short, with 12 bases between. With regard to this clonotype: The target antigen is unknown.

The TCR alpha and TCR beta cDNA libraries, bearing sample barcodes and UMIs, were generated by 5'RACE using constant-segment primers. TCRdb redid the calling of the 5' RACE reads with MiXCR, one entry per CDR3 protein. The table includes some 62,000 distinct CDR3 sequences, roughly 9.9% detected once. Sequencing was carried out using PBMCs or a T cell subset sorted from them (not recorded which). This TCR was recovered from a man between 18 and 35 years old who had mild COVID-19 (a few samples of this study predate the infection). Cell type and time point are not known. This chain uses TRBV7-2 with TRBJ1-1; D unresolved. CDR3 amino acids: CASSSQRTAEAFF. For the CDR3, the DNA is TGTGCCAGCAGCTCCCAACGTACGGCTGAAGCTTTCTTT. Based on the CDR3 plus reference TRBV7-2 and TRBJ1-1, the full variable domain is GAGVSQSPSNKVTEKGKDVELRCDPISGHTALYWYRQSLGQGLEFLIYFQGNSAPDKSGLPSDRFSAERTGGSVSTLTIQRTQQEDSAVYLCASSSQRTAEAFFGQGTRLTVV.